A single sample is the source of the 9 T cell receptor beta chains below, sequenced in a study of blood T cell repertoires in COVID-19. The protocol was immunoSEQ multiplex PCR, while the TCRdb copy is restricted to in-frame clones and leaves out a portion. Of about 64,000 clones listed, approximately 92% are singletons. Material for sequencing was peripheral blood. Receptor source: a woman aged 80 or over with active COVID-19.

V gene TRBV5-1 combines with J gene TRBJ1-4, with D hard to call. The CDR3 loop spans 16 amino acids. V lost 0 bases and J 2 bases, leaving 11 bases between the germline ends. CDR1 and CDR2 (germline): SGHRS, YFSETQ. CDR3 amino acids: CASSLDGSTTNEKLFF. CDR3 in DNA: TGCGCCAGCAGCTTGGATGGCTCCACGACTAATGAAAAACTGTTTTTT. The whole variable domain, remainder taken from reference TRBV5-1 and TRBJ1-4, is KAGVTQTPRYLIKTRGQQVTLSCSPISGHRSVSWYQQTPGQGLQFLFEYFSETQRNKGNFPGRFSGRQFSNSRSEMNVSTLELGDSALYLCASSLDGSTTNEKLFFGSGTQLSVL.

The chain joins TRBV9 to TRBJ2-3; TRBD2 is a possible D gene (6 bases). Germline CDR1 and CDR2: SGDLS and YYNGEE. The CDR3 is 13 amino acids. The ends were cut back, 4 bases at V and 11 bases at J, with 17 bases in the middle. The CDR3 sequence: CASSTTTVGGQYF. The DNA for the CDR3 is TGTGCCAGCAGCACAACGACAGTGGGGGGGCAGTATTTT.

This sequence joins TRBV7-9 and TRBJ1-2, with D maybe TRBD1 (6 bases). The CDR3 contains 14 residues. Germline CDR1 reads SEHNR; CDR2 reads FQNEAQ (reference sequence). Trimming left V 5 bases short and J 3 bases short, with 13 bases between. CDR3 protein: CASSQRGGDYGYTF. The CDR3 nucleotides are TGTGCCAGCAGCCAAAGAGGGGGTGACTATGGCTACACCTTC.

The genes are TRBV6-5 and TRBJ1-5; the D gene is possibly TRBD1 (5 bases). V was cut by 6 bases and J by 6 bases, with 12 bases left in between. CDR1 MNHEY and CDR2 SVGAGI come from the germline V gene. CDR3 length: 13 residues. DNA for the CDR3: TGTGCCAGCAGCCCCGGGGGGACTCAGCCCCAGCATTTT. It translates to CASSPGGTQPQHF.

This chain links TRBV9 with TRBJ1-1, with TRBD1 as a possible D gene (6 bases). CDR1 SGDLS and CDR2 YYNGEE come from the germline V gene. Trimming took 0 bases from V and 5 from J, leaving 14 bases between them. This CDR3 has 15 amino acids. The CDR3 DNA follows: TGTGCCAGCAGCGTAGCGATGGGGGCGTCTACTGAAGCTTTCTTT. Translating gives CASSVAMGASTEAFF. Drawing the rest from reference TRBV9 and TRBJ1-1, the complete variable domain is DSGVTQTPKHLITATGQRVTLRCSPRSGDLSVYWYQQSLDQGLQFLIQYYNGEERAKGNILERFSAQQFPDLHSELNLSSLELGDSALYFCASSVAMGASTEAFFGQGTRLTVV.

The chain couples TRBV3-1 (or the pseudogene TRBV3-2) to TRBJ2-5; TRBD1 agrees at 9 bases. Germline V CDR1 and CDR2: LGHDT, YNNKEL (reference sequence). The V gene end was trimmed by 2 bases and the J gene end by 5 bases; junction bases not matched to a gene: 3. The CDR3 runs to 14 residues. CDR3 sequence reads: CASSQTGGRETQYF. The DNA for the CDR3 is TGTGCCAGCAGCCAAACAGGGGGCCGGGAGACCCAGTACTTC.

This clone was seen only a few times. The V call is TRBV5-4, the J call TRBJ2-1; the match to TRBD2 covers 7 bases. The J segment lost 5 bases and the V segment lost 4 bases, leaving 9 bases of the junction unmatched. The CDR3 length is 15 residues. Germline CDR1 is SGHNT and CDR2 is YYREEE (reference sequence). The CDR3 spells CASSPPRGEDNEQFF. In DNA, the CDR3 is TGTGCCAGCAGCCCGCCCCGGGGGGAGGACAATGAGCAGTTCTTC. The whole variable domain, filled in from reference TRBV5-4 and TRBJ2-1, reads ETGVTQSPTHLIKTRGQQVTLRCSSQSGHNTVSWYQQALGQGPQFIFQYYREEENGRGNFPPRFSGLQFPNYSSELNVNALELDDSALYLCASSPPRGEDNEQFFGPGTRLTVL.

This clone came up once. The chain has TRBV6-5 and TRBJ2-6; D is perhaps TRBD2 (5 bases). This CDR3 contains 15 residues. The V end was cut by 2 bases, the J end by 1 base, with 6 bases between. Germline lookup yields CDR1 MNHEY and CDR2 SVGAGI. Here the CDR3 reads CASSYTGSGANVLTF. As DNA, the CDR3 is TGTGCCAGCAGTTACACGGGGTCTGGGGCCAACGTCCTGACTTTC.

The CDR3 region is CASSLDTGGNQPQHF. The DNA of the CDR3 is TGTGCCAGCAGCTTAGACACAGGGGGCAATCAGCCCCAGCATTTT. V and J are TRBV7-9 and TRBJ1-5, with TRBD1 identical over 7 bases. Germline V lookup: CDR1 SEHNR, CDR2 FQNEAQ (reference sequence). CDR3 length equals 15 residues. V lost 1 base, J lost 2 bases, and 2 bases stayed unmatched.